This T cell receptor beta chain was found in a study of cytomegalovirus exposure and HLA in healthy donors. The study, taken as a whole, reports: Donors were assumed by presence/absence analyses to have roughly uniform sequencing depth.

In regard to this clone: Its antigen is unidentified.

With V trimmed by 6 bases and J by 3 bases, 8 bases remained unmatched. CDR1 and CDR2 from the germline V gene are MNHEY and SVGAGI. The CDR3 consists of 14 residues. Use of 60 Vbeta and 13 Jbeta primers characterized the PCR. Original processing methods: Around 9.9 million shared chains were among the approximately 82 million unique TCR beta chains that a later analysis counted. The protocol was immunoSEQ multiplex PCR, while the TCRdb copy is restricted to in-frame clones and leaves out a portion. D and trimming come from the DNA, and the V and J calls and clone size come from that table. Found here are over 100,000 clones, roughly a tenth of them singletons; the top ten hold about 5%.

The sequence came from a man aged 35-49 years in good health and CMV-seropositive. V gene TRBV6-5 combines with J gene TRBJ2-7; 7 bases agree with TRBD1. Sample: PBMCs. The CDR3 DNA sequence: TGTGCCAGCAGCCTCCGGGACAGATACTACGAGCAGTACTTC. Protein: CASSLRDRYYEQYF.